This entry is about one T cell receptor (beta chain). Authors' analysis steps: Nucleated cell counts were estimated from reference gene primer amplification. Produced via immunoSEQ multiplex PCR; TCRdb's table is partial and in-frame only. The V and J calls and clone size come from that table; D and trimming were worked out from the DNA. The sample lists 410,000 or so clones; 86% were seen once. This specimen comes from a study of blood T cell repertoires in COVID-19. Overall study context: Samples taken during acute and convalescent COVID-19 were collected in the United States, Italy and Spain. In each case, the material was cDNA or gDNA derived from T cells, B-cell-depleted T cells, or PBMCs.

The ends lost 4 bases at V and 3 bases at J; junction bases unmatched: 5. Germline CDR1 is SGHRS and CDR2 is YFSETQ. CDR3 length: 15 amino acids. This clonotype originated in a woman aged 25 to 39 with active or convalescent COVID-19. The rearrangement links TRBV5-1 to TRBJ2-3; 10 positions agree with TRBD1. Material for sequencing was peripheral blood. The CDR3: CASSQGQGMTDTQYF. CDR3 bases: TGCGCCAGCAGCCAGGGACAGGGGATGACAGATACGCAGTATTTT. The complete variable domain, with remaining parts taken from reference TRBV5-1 and TRBJ2-3, reads KAGVTQTPRYLIKTRGQQVTLSCSPISGHRSVSWYQQTPGQGLQFLFEYFSETQRNKGNFPGRFSGRQFSNSRSEMNVSTLELGDSALYLCASSQGQGMTDTQYFGPGTRLTVL.